The 20 T cell receptor beta chains below were found in one sample sequenced in a study of CD8 T cells in Susac syndrome. Reverse transcription of roughly 0.5 to 1 ug RNA was carried out with random hexamers. Via MiXCR, TCRdb re-called the immunoSEQ multiplex PCR reads, giving one row per CDR3 protein. This table holds over 100,000 distinct CDR3 sequences, 95% to 98% found once. Material: CD4+ T cells from PBMCs. Receptors were obtained from a human donor in good health.

The CDR3, as DNA: TGTGCCATCAGTGACCCGGGACAGGGGAGCTCCTACGAGCAGTACTTC. Protein sequence: CAISDPGQGSSYEQYF. The chain has TRBV10-3 and TRBJ2-7; 10 nucleotides line up with TRBD1. This CDR3 spans 16 amino acids. V shed 3 bases, J shed 0 bases, and the junction held 5 bases outside the gene matches. Per germline, CDR1 ENHRY and CDR2 SYGVKD.

The chain combines TRBV7-2 with TRBJ2-7; 11 bases are shared with TRBD1. Per the germline V gene, CDR1 is SGHTA and CDR2 is FQGNSA. The CDR3 loop spans 15 amino acids. The junction had 4 bases not matched to a gene; V was cut back by 5 bases and J by 1 base. The chain's CDR3 is CASSGQGAGSYEQYF. In nucleotides, the CDR3 is TGTGCCAGCAGCGGACAGGGGGCAGGGTCCTACGAGCAGTACTTC.

The chain is built from TRBV20-1 and TRBJ1-5; 7 bases align to TRBD1. The V and J ends lost 2 bases and 6 bases, in that order; junction bases with no gene match: 4. The CDR3 has 13 residues. The germline V gene encodes CDR1 DFQATT and CDR2 SNEGSKA (reference sequence). The CDR3 DNA sequence: TGCAGTGCTAGAAGACAGGGTGGTCAGCCCCAGCATTTT. It encodes CSARRQGGQPQHF.

The rearrangement uses TRBV7-2 and TRBJ2-7, with 9 bases aligning to TRBD1. V lost 8 bases, J lost 3 bases, and 11 bases stayed unmatched. The germline V gene has CDR1 SGHTA and CDR2 FQGNSA. The CDR3 sequence is 15 residues long. The chain's CDR3 is CASSNRGHGVYEQYF. The CDR3 DNA reads TGTGCCAGCTCCAACAGGGGGCACGGGGTCTACGAGCAGTACTTC. Based on the CDR3 plus reference TRBV7-2 and TRBJ2-7, the full variable domain is GAGVSQSPSNKVTEKGKDVELRCDPISGHTALYWYRQSLGQGLEFLIYFQGNSAPDKSGLPSDRFSAERTGGSVSTLTIQRTQQEDSAVYLCASSNRGHGVYEQYFGPGTRLTVT.

The CDR3 coding sequence is TGTGCCAGCAGCTTCAGTAAGGGAGGCGGGGAGCTGTTTTTT. Its translation: CASSFSKGGGELFF. The chain couples TRBV7-9 to TRBJ2-2, with D tentatively TRBD2 (6 bases). V dropped 3 bases and J dropped 7 bases, with 12 bases sitting between them. The CDR3 is 14 amino acids. Germline values: CDR1 SEHNR, CDR2 FQNEAQ (reference sequence).

DNA of the CDR3: TGTGCCAGCAGTGACCCTCTACAGGGCCGGTACTTC. The encoded protein is CASSDPLQGRYF. J is TRBJ2-7 and V is TRBV2; tentatively, D is TRBD1 (6 bases). V lost 3 bases to trimming and J lost 12 bases, with 15 bases between them. This CDR3 region has 12 residues. Germline V gene lookup returns CDR1 SNHLY and CDR2 FYNNEI.

This clonotype is a singleton in its sample. The chain couples TRBV2 to TRBJ1-5; TRBD1 might be the D (6 bases). The CDR3 contains 15 residues. Trimming removed 7 bases from V and 0 bases from J, with 13 bases in between. In germline, CDR1 is SNHLY, CDR2 FYNNEI. CDR3 sequence reads: CASMMDSNSNQPQHF. DNA of the CDR3: TGTGCCAGCATGATGGACAGTAATAGCAATCAGCCCCAGCATTTT.

The rearrangement uses TRBV30 and TRBJ1-2; a possible D gene is TRBD1 (5 bases). Germline CDR1 is GTSNPN and CDR2 is SVGIG (reference sequence). CDR3 length: 14 amino acids. The V gene lost 2 bases and the J gene lost 7 bases, with 17 bases spanning the gap. The CDR3 reads CAWSPRGTPAGYTF. CDR3 coding DNA: TGTGCCTGGAGTCCCCGCGGGACCCCGGCTGGCTACACCTTC.

The chain recombines TRBV7-3 with TRBJ1-6, with TRBD1 identical over 9 bases. The CDR3 runs 14 residues. Germline trimming cut 5 bases from V and 10 bases from J; bases unmatched to any gene: 6. Germline V CDR1 and CDR2: SGHTA, FQGTGA. The CDR3 DNA reads as TGTGCCAGCAGCCTCGGGACAGGGAGATCACCCCTCCACTTT. Residues: CASSLGTGRSPLHF.

This rearrangement joins TRBV29-1 to TRBJ2-2, with no clear D. CDR1 and CDR2 (germline): SQVTM, ANQGSEA. V was clipped by 4 bases and J by 2 bases, with 11 bases between them. The CDR3 runs 14 residues. CDR3 amino acids: CSVGSVVNTGELFF. The CDR3 bases are TGCAGCGTTGGTTCGGTAGTTAACACCGGGGAGCTGTTTTTT.

The chain carries TRBV5-6 and TRBJ2-1; a weak D match, TRBD1 (6 bases). The CDR3 sequence is 16 residues long. Germline V gene lookup returns CDR1 SGHDT and CDR2 YYEEEE. Trimming removed 2 bases at V and 6 bases at J, with 18 bases between. CDR3 nucleotides: TGTGCCAGCAGCTTCCCGCCCGGTGGGGGCGGCAATGAGCAGTTCTTC. Its protein product is CASSFPPGGGGNEQFF.

This clonotype has just one count. The rearrangement uses TRBV24-1 and TRBJ2-7; 12 bases line up with TRBD2. CDR3 size: 17 residues. V shed 8 bases, J shed 1 base, and the junction held 11 bases outside the gene matches. CDR1 is KGHDR and CDR2 is SFDVKD in the germline V gene. Here the CDR3 DNA reads TGTGCCACCACAGGACTAGCGGGGAGAGTATGGTCCTACGAGCAGTACTTC. Protein product: CATTGLAGRVWSYEQYF.

V gene TRBV9 combines with J gene TRBJ2-3; tentatively, D is TRBD2 (7 bases). V lost 3 bases and J lost 2, with 19 bases in between. The CDR3 is 17 amino acids. The germline CDR1 and CDR2 sequences are SGDLS and YYNGEE. CDR3 protein: CASSDPLRGTFTDTQYF. CDR3 nucleotide sequence: TGTGCCAGCAGCGACCCTTTGCGGGGGACATTCACAGATACGCAGTATTTT.

This CDR3 is CASSLGTGQPQHF. CDR3 coding DNA: TGCGCCAGCAGCTTGGGTACAGGCCAGCCCCAGCATTTT. V is TRBV5-1 and J is TRBJ1-5, with D possibly TRBD1 on 5 matching bases. Trimming removed 0 bases at V and 7 bases at J, with 8 bases between. This CDR3 region has 13 residues. Germline assignment: CDR1 SGHRS and CDR2 YFSETQ.

This CDR3 is CSAIWTSHIQETQYF. CDR3 nucleotide sequence: TGCAGTGCTATTTGGACTAGCCACATACAAGAGACCCAGTACTTC. V and J are TRBV20-1 and TRBJ2-5; the match to TRBD2 covers 8 bases. Germline V gene data show CDR1 as DFQATT and CDR2 as SNEGSKA (reference sequence). Germline trimming cut 4 bases from V and 2 bases from J; bases unmatched to any gene: 9. The CDR3 covers 15 residues.

This chain links TRBV29-1 with TRBJ2-1, with 9 positions matching TRBD2. V shed 1 base and J 9 bases; nucleotides not matched to a gene: 10. The CDR3 length is 15 residues. CDR1 and CDR2 (germline): SQVTM, ANQGSEA. The CDR3 DNA sequence: TGCAGCGTTGAAGTCCAGCGGGGGGCCGTGGGTGAGCAGTTCTTC. Residues: CSVEVQRGAVGEQFF.

The chain uses TRBV20-1 and TRBJ2-3; D unresolved. The CDR3 totals 15 residues. Germline V CDR1 and CDR2: DFQATT, SNEGSKA (reference sequence). V was cut by 0 bases and J by 7 bases, with 17 bases left in between. CDR3 in DNA: TGCAGTGCTAGAGATCGTGGGATATCCCCCAATACGCAGTATTTT. Residues: CSARDRGISPNTQYF.

This clonotype was counted a single time. The chain joins TRBV6-2 or TRBV6-3 to TRBJ2-4, with D perhaps matching TRBD2 (6 bases). The CDR3 contains 14 residues. Trimming cost V 7 bases and J 4 bases, with 14 bases left between them. Germline V lookup: CDR1 MNHEY, CDR2 SVGEGT. The CDR3 spells CASTRTMTKNIQYF. CDR3 in DNA: TGTGCCAGCACCCGGACTATGACGAAAAACATTCAGTACTTC.

This clonotype turned up a few times. The V call is TRBV12-3 or TRBV12-4, the J call TRBJ2-6; D remains ambiguous. The CDR3 contains 12 residues. Trimming left V 5 bases short and J 2 bases short, with 1 base between. This CDR3 is CASSPGANVLTF. CDR3 bases: TGTGCCAGCAGTCCTGGGGCCAACGTCCTGACTTTC.

This chain joins TRBV27 and TRBJ1-2; possible D gene TRBD1, 6 bases. The ends were cut back, 5 bases at V and 5 bases at J, with 18 bases in the middle. This CDR3 has 15 residues. CDR1 and CDR2 from the germline V gene are MNHEY and SMNVEV (reference sequence). CDR3 DNA: TGTGCCAGCAGTGGGAACCCAGGGGCGCAGTATGGCTACACCTTC. It is translated as CASSGNPGAQYGYTF.